This T cell receptor beta chain came from a study of blood T cell repertoires in COVID-19. Overall study: PBMCs, B-cell-depleted T cells, or T cells were the source of the cDNA or gDNA that made up the material.

V dropped 6 bases and J dropped 3 bases, with 17 bases sitting between them. The CDR3 is made up of 16 amino acids. Per the germline V gene, CDR1 is MGHRA and CDR2 is YSYEKL. Per the authors' pipeline: Counts of nucleated cells, estimated from reference gene primer amplification, were obtained. Some clones are missing from TCRdb's copy, which holds only in-frame ones; the method was immunoSEQ multiplex PCR. The V and J calls and the clone size are those of that table, but D and trimming were determined from the DNA. The sample gives 150,000 to 200,000 clones, 80% to 90% of which show up once; approximately 10% is in the top ten.

The sequence was collected from a human donor with active or convalescent COVID-19. The donor label of this sample is uncertain. The chain recombines TRBV4-1 with TRBJ1-4, with D perhaps matching TRBD1 (5 bases). The sample taken for sequencing was peripheral blood. CDR3 sequence: CASRGVRAGPNEKLFF. CDR3 sequence (DNA): TGCGCCAGCAGGGGAGTCAGAGCGGGGCCTAATGAAAAACTGTTTTTT.